What follows is one T cell receptor beta chain and its context. Its antigen is currently unknown. Trimming removed 1 base at V and 0 bases at J, with 11 bases between. Germline V gene data show CDR1 as SGHRS and CDR2 as YFSETQ. This CDR3 has 16 amino acids. Profiled with immunoSEQ multiplex PCR; TCRdb holds only in-frame clones, not every one. The repertoire includes about 96,000 clones, about 93% of them detected once, and just under 2% sits in the top ten. The sample originates from a study of PD-1 blockade in classical Hodgkin lymphoma. Time point of the sample: cycle 4 day 1 (C4D1), after less than 7 weeks of nivolumab. Each of the patients experienced relapse following autologous stem cell transplantation, and their brentuximab vedotin exposure differed. General study results and limits: Nivolumab initiation under 1 year post-ASCT meant exclusion. The baseline diversity of complete responders showed similarity to that of newly diagnosed patients. By cycle point C4D1, TCR diversity had risen significantly in CD4+ cells (but not CD8+ cells).

V is TRBV5-1 and J is TRBJ1-3; D is uncertain. Sequences were derived from peripheral blood mononuclear cells (PBMCs), sampled before the fourth cycle of nivolumab. This TCR was sampled from a human donor with classical Hodgkin lymphoma. DNA of the CDR3: TGCGCCAGCAGCTTGTCCCCTGCATTCTCTGGAAACACCATATATTTT. Its translation: CASSLSPAFSGNTIYF. Variable domain in full (rest from reference TRBV5-1 and TRBJ1-3): KAGVTQTPRYLIKTRGQQVTLSCSPISGHRSVSWYQQTPGQGLQFLFEYFSETQRNKGNFPGRFSGRQFSNSRSEMNVSTLELGDSALYLCASSLSPAFSGNTIYFGEGSWLTVV.